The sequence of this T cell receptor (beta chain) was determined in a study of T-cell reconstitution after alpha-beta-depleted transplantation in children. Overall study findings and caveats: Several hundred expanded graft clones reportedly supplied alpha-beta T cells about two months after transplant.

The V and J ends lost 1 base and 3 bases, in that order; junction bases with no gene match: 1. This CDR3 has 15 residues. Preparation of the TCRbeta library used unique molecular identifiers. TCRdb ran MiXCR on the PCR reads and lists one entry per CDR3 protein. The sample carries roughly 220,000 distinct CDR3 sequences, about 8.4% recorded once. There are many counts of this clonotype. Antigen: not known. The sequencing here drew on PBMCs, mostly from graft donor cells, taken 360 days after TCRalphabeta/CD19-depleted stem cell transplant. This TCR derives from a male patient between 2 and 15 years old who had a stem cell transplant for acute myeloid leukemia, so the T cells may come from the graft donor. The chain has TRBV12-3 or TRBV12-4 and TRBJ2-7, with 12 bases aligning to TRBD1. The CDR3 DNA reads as TGTGCCAGCAGTTTAGGGGACAGGGGGCTCTACGAGCAGTACTTC. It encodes CASSLGDRGLYEQYF.